This TCR beta chain is drawn from a study of blood T cell repertoires in COVID-19. About the research overall: The samples span acute and convalescent COVID-19 from the United States, Italy and Spain.

Measured with immunoSEQ multiplex PCR; TCRdb has only the in-frame clones, and not every one. This table holds tens of thousands of clones, roughly nine tenths found once. Germline V gene lookup returns CDR1 MNHEY and CDR2 SVGEGT. Trimming cost V 2 bases and J 9 bases; bases outside gene matches: 4. The CDR3 is 14 residues long. J is TRBJ1-6 and V is TRBV6-2 or TRBV6-3, with 7 positions matching TRBD1. The sequence was collected from a woman in her forties or fifties with active COVID-19. The material sequenced was peripheral blood. Here the CDR3 DNA reads TGTGCCAGCAGTTACCACGGACAGGCTTCACCCCTCCACTTT. Its translation is CASSYHGQASPLHF.